These 7 T cell receptor beta chains were sequenced from one sample in a study of blood T cells in healthy people across ages (dated by TCRdb to the mid-2010s). Libraries were constructed by 5' RACE. TCRdb lists the instrument as Illumina HiSeq 2500. The second PCR ran for about 7 to 11 cycles and used a J-beta primer mix along with a sample-barcoded 5' primer. The public reads were reprocessed in TCRdb via fastp at Q25 and MiXCR, keeping in-frame beta chains. When rows share a CDR3 protein, they turn into one entry using the most common DNA and genes. This sample lists about 1,800,000 distinct CDR3 sequences; 25% to 30% were detected once. Of the sample, over 7% is held by the ten largest clones. Input material: blood. These receptors came from a woman in her twenties or thirties in good health.

This clonotype was counted only a few times. This sequence joins TRBV7-9 and TRBJ1-4; unclear D gene. Trimming cost V 3 bases and J 4 bases, with 6 bases left between them. The CDR3 totals 13 residues. Germline V gives CDR1 SEHNR, CDR2 FQNEAQ (reference sequence). The DNA for the CDR3 is TGTGCCAGCAGCTTGGAGAGTAATGAAAAACTGTTTTTT. Protein: CASSLESNEKLFF.

This clonotype was recorded a few times. The CDR3 reads CASSSDGTALVSEQYF. In DNA form, the CDR3 reads TGTGCCAGCAGCTCCGACGGGACAGCCCTAGTTAGCGAGCAGTACTTC. The chain employs TRBV9 and TRBJ2-5, with TRBD1 identical over 7 bases. The J call may be faulty, since TRBJ2-7 better matches the DNA end. The CDR3 runs 16 residues. Germline V gives CDR1 SGDLS, CDR2 YYNGEE.

This clonotype occurred a few times. The J gene is TRBJ2-7, the V gene TRBV20-1, with 9 bases that match TRBD2. This CDR3 contains 14 residues. Trimming took 3 bases from V and 3 from J; bases not matched to a gene: 6. Per the germline V gene, CDR1 is DFQATT and CDR2 is SNEGSKA (reference sequence). As DNA, the CDR3 is TGCAGTGCTAGGCCCAGCGGGGGGAGCTACGAGCAGTACTTC. The encoded protein is CSARPSGGSYEQYF.

In regard to this clonotype: This may stem from a read error, because a much larger clone lies one nucleotide away. V is TRBV10-2 and J is TRBJ2-1, with 9 bases identical to TRBD2. V trimming: 6 bases; J trimming: 4 bases; junction bases outside the gene matches: 7. The V gene's germline CDR1 is WSHSY and CDR2 SAAADI. This CDR3 contains 15 residues. For the CDR3, the DNA is TGCGCCAGCAGAAAACGAGCGGGAGGATACAATGAGCAGTTCTTC. Its protein product is CASRKRAGGYNEQFF.

The rearrangement uses TRBV7-2 and TRBJ2-6; D gene unclear. Per the germline V gene, CDR1 is SGHTA and CDR2 is FQGNSA. This CDR3 comprises 17 residues. V gave up 6 bases and J gave up 1 base, with 16 bases separating them. CDR3 in amino acids: CASRSGRTDSGANVLTF. The CDR3 DNA reads TGTGCCAGCAGGTCCGGACGTACCGATTCTGGGGCCAACGTCCTGACTTTC.

On this clonotype: A much larger clone differs from this one at a single base, so this may be a read error. The chain carries TRBV9 and TRBJ2-1, with D perhaps matching TRBD2 (6 bases). Per the germline V gene, CDR1 is SGDLS and CDR2 is YYNGEE. This CDR3 comprises 16 residues. Here the CDR3 reads CASSVGDSLSYKEQFF. In DNA form, the CDR3 reads TGTGCCAGCAGCGTGGGGGACTCTCTCTCCTACAAGGAGCAGTTCTTC.

This clonotype was recorded a few times. The chain carries TRBV27 and TRBJ1-5; D is uncertain. Trimming took 4 bases from V and 7 from J, leaving 11 bases between them. CDR1 and CDR2 from the germline V gene are MNHEY and SMNVEV (reference sequence). The CDR3 is 13 amino acids. The CDR3 sequence is CASSYGMGQPQHF. CDR3 bases: TGTGCCAGCAGTTATGGAATGGGGCAGCCCCAGCATTTT.